The next 11 T cell receptor beta chains were all read from a single sample in a study of OX40 agonist ivuxolimab in advanced cancers. Sequencing used immunoSEQ multiplex PCR; TCRdb keeps in-frame clones, though not all of them. The table has roughly 62,000 clones, 70% to 90% seen once. The sample here was CD4+ or CD8+ T cells sorted from blood, taken in a trial of the OX40 agonist ivuxolimab. These receptors all come from an adult with an advanced solid tumor such as melanoma, head and neck, liver or kidney cancer.

The chain couples TRBV5-6 to TRBJ1-2; the D is unclear. V dropped 3 bases and J dropped 5 bases, with 14 bases sitting between them. This CDR3 spans 14 amino acids. Germline V gene data show CDR1 as SGHDT and CDR2 as YYEEEE. This CDR3 reads CASSSYNRAYGYTF. CDR3 DNA: TGTGCCAGCAGCTCGTACAACCGGGCGTATGGCTACACCTTC.

V gene TRBV5-6 combines with J gene TRBJ2-1; perhaps TRBD2 as D (6 bases). This CDR3 region has 16 residues. Trimming removed 6 bases from V and 3 bases from J, with 19 bases in between. CDR1 SGHDT and CDR2 YYEEEE come from the germline V gene. The CDR3 reads CASTSLTGVFYNEQFF. The CDR3 nucleotides are TGTGCCAGCACCTCCCTAACGGGAGTCTTCTACAATGAGCAGTTCTTC.

This chain connects TRBV5-5 to TRBJ2-5, with 7 bases identical to TRBD1. Germline V lookup: CDR1 SGHKS, CDR2 YYEKEE (reference sequence). The CDR3 sequence is 15 residues long. Trimming cost V 4 bases and J 4 bases; bases outside gene matches: 10. CDR3 amino acids: CASSPVGRGTETQYF. The DNA for the CDR3 is TGTGCCAGCAGCCCGGTGGGCAGGGGGACAGAGACCCAGTACTTC.

The chain couples TRBV7-9 to TRBJ2-3; TRBD2 matches 14 bases. Unmatched junction bases numbered 4, after V lost 3 bases and J lost 2 bases. CDR1 is SEHNR and CDR2 is FQNEAQ in the germline V gene (reference sequence). The CDR3 is 17 residues long. CDR3 bases: TGTGCCAGCAGCTTGGGACTAGCGGGAGTTAACACAGATACGCAGTATTTT. It codes for CASSLGLAGVNTDTQYF.

The chain is built from TRBV29-1 and TRBJ1-4; D unresolved. Trimming removed 7 bases from V and 0 bases from J, with 9 bases in between. Per the germline V gene, CDR1 is SQVTM and CDR2 is ANQGSEA. This CDR3 comprises 13 residues. The CDR3 sequence is CSATEATNEKLFF. The CDR3 DNA sequence: TGCAGCGCAACAGAGGCAACTAATGAAAAACTGTTTTTT.

The V gene is TRBV7-8, the J gene TRBJ1-1, with 9 bases identical to TRBD1. The germline V gene has CDR1 SGHVS and CDR2 FQNEAQ. This CDR3 has 15 amino acids. With V trimmed by 2 bases and J by 5 bases, 6 bases remained unmatched. CDR3 nucleotide sequence: TGTGCCAGCAGCTTAATCCGGACAGGGGTGACTGAAGCTTTCTTT. Amino acids: CASSLIRTGVTEAFF.

This sequence joins TRBV5-4 and TRBJ2-1; D unclear. Looked up from germline, CDR1 is SGHNT and CDR2 is YYREEE (reference sequence). This CDR3 comprises 12 residues. V dropped 0 bases and J dropped 5 bases, with 3 bases sitting between them. CDR3 nucleotides: TGTGCCAGCAGCTTGGCCCACAATGAGCAGTTCTTC. It is translated as CASSLAHNEQFF.

This clone was picked up a small number of times. The genes are TRBV10-2 and TRBJ2-2; D is possibly TRBD1 or TRBD2 (5 bases each). This CDR3 contains 16 residues. Trimming stripped 6 bases from V and 1 base from J, with 15 bases between. Germline V gene sequence: CDR1 WSHSY, CDR2 SAAADI. CDR3 DNA: TGCGCCAGCAGCTGGGACGTTGGAAAGAACACCGGGGAGCTGTTTTTT. Translation gives CASSWDVGKNTGELFF.

This clone was recorded once. The chain carries TRBV15 and TRBJ1-2; D gene uncertain. V lost 0 bases and J 2 bases, leaving 4 bases between the germline ends. The V gene's germline CDR1 is LNHNV and CDR2 YYDKDF (reference sequence). The CDR3 is made up of 13 amino acids. Here the CDR3 DNA reads TGTGCCACCAGCAGAGATCTCAACTATGGCTACACCTTC. This sequence encodes CATSRDLNYGYTF.

This sequence joins TRBV27 and TRBJ2-6; no reliable D call. Germline CDR1 MNHEY, CDR2 SMNVEV (reference sequence). V was clipped by 4 bases and J by 2 bases, with 6 bases between them. The CDR3 is 14 amino acids. In DNA, the CDR3 is TGTGCCAGCAGTTCTGGACCTGGGGCCAACGTCCTGACTTTC. Protein: CASSSGPGANVLTF.

The V gene is TRBV7-7, the J gene TRBJ2-5; D remains unclear. Per germline, CDR1 SSHAT and CDR2 FNYEAQ (reference sequence). The V gene lost 5 bases and the J gene lost 5 bases, with 12 bases spanning the gap. The CDR3 totals 13 residues. The CDR3 DNA reads TGTGCCAGCAGCCCCCTCGGAAAGGAGACCCAGTACTTC. Protein product: CASSPLGKETQYF.